What follows are 9 T cell receptor beta chains derived from one specimen sequenced in a study of T cell repertoires in cytomegalovirus infection (dated by TCRdb to the late 2010s). Data came from an Illumina HiSeq 1500. TCRdb passed the public sequencing reads through fastp at Q25 and MiXCR, retaining productive beta sequences. Duplicate CDR3 protein sequences are folded into a single record with the most common DNA and genes. This sample has 200,000 to 300,000 distinct CDR3 sequences in its table, and roughly 13% of those were observed once. The ten largest clones take up 8.8% of the sample. Sequencing used PBMCs. All receptors derive from a human donor in good health (CMV status not recorded). Some clones in this sample may be carry-over from other donors' samples.

The sample holds many counts of this clonotype. V gene TRBV7-9 combines with J gene TRBJ2-5, with D tentatively TRBD2 (6 bases). The CDR3 consists of 13 residues. The ends were cut back, 5 bases at V and 4 bases at J, with 11 bases in the middle. In germline, CDR1 is SEHNR, CDR2 FQNEAQ (reference sequence). The CDR3 region is CASSRVGGETQYF. For the CDR3, the DNA is TGTGCCAGCAGCAGAGTCGGGGGAGAGACCCAGTACTTC.

This clonotype was counted between two and nine times. J is TRBJ1-1 and V is TRBV7-2; maybe TRBD1 (5 bases). Germline CDR1 is SGHTA and CDR2 is FQGNSA. The CDR3 runs to 14 residues. Trimming cost V 3 bases and J 1 base, with 9 bases left between them. The CDR3 DNA sequence: TGTGCCAGCAGCTTTCGGGACGGGAACACTGAAGCTTTCTTT. Translation gives CASSFRDGNTEAFF.

This clonotype was picked up a small number of times. The chain is built from TRBV7-9 and TRBJ2-1, with no clear D. This CDR3 comprises 12 residues. The ends were cut back, 5 bases at V and 9 bases at J, with 11 bases in the middle. Per the germline V gene, CDR1 is SEHNR and CDR2 is FQNEAQ (reference sequence). The CDR3 region is CASSLRRFEQFF. Written as DNA, the CDR3 is TGTGCCAGCAGCCTGCGACGTTTTGAGCAGTTCTTC.

This clonotype was counted between two and nine times. The genes are TRBV29-1 and TRBJ2-7; D gene uncertain. The ends were cut back, 4 bases at V and 4 bases at J, with 14 bases in the middle. CDR1 is SQVTM and CDR2 is ANQGSEA in the germline V gene. The CDR3 loop spans 13 amino acids. This CDR3 is CSVGSGVGYEQYF. DNA of the CDR3: TGCAGCGTTGGCAGTGGAGTCGGGTACGAGCAGTACTTC.

This clonotype was detected many times. The CDR3 DNA reads TGTGCCAGCAGCCCACCACTAGCGTCTGGCACAGATACGCAGTATTTT. Translated, it gives CASSPPLASGTDTQYF. V is TRBV5-5 and J is TRBJ2-3; 7 bases are shared with TRBD2. V was clipped by 4 bases and J by 1 base; unmatched bases: 9. Germline V CDR1 and CDR2: SGHKS, YYEKEE (reference sequence). This CDR3 spans 16 amino acids. Combining the CDR3 with reference TRBV5-5 and TRBJ2-3 gives the whole variable domain DAGVTQSPTHLIKTRGQQVTLRCSPISGHKSVSWYQQVLGQGPQFIFQYYEKEERGRGNFPDRFSARQFPNYSSELNVNALLLGDSALYLCASSPPLASGTDTQYFGPGTRLTVL.

This clonotype was counted a few times. The V call is TRBV3-1, the J call TRBJ1-6, with D unresolved. Trimming pared 0 bases from V and 0 bases from J, leaving 18 bases between. The CDR3 spans 20 residues. From germline, CDR1 is LGHDT and CDR2 YNNKEL (reference sequence). CDR3 region: CASSQDRGVSKGSYNSPLHF. In DNA, the CDR3 is TGTGCCAGCAGCCAAGATCGCGGGGTGTCTAAAGGCTCCTATAATTCACCCCTCCACTTT. Drawing the rest from reference TRBV3-1 and TRBJ1-6, the complete variable domain is DTAVSQTPKYLVTQMGNDKSIKCEQNLGHDTMYWYKQDSKKFLKIMFSYNNKELIINETVPNRFSPKSPDKAHLNLHINSLELGDSAVYFCASSQDRGVSKGSYNSPLHFGNGTRLTVT.

The chain has TRBV7-9 and TRBJ1-5; 8 bases are a match to TRBD1. Trimming took 5 bases from V and 10 from J; bases not matched to a gene: 7. Germline V gene lookup returns CDR1 SEHNR and CDR2 FQNEAQ (reference sequence). CDR3 length: 13 residues. The CDR3 coding sequence is TGTGCCAGCAGCCTGGACAGGGCGGTCCCCCAGCATTTT. This sequence encodes CASSLDRAVPQHF.

This clonotype appeared many times. The chain uses TRBV6-5 and TRBJ2-6; D gene unclear. The CDR3 has 16 amino acids. CDR1 is MNHEY, CDR2 SVGAGI, per germline. The V end lost 2 bases, the J end lost 4 bases, and 12 bases lay between the germline ends. In DNA, the CDR3 is TGTGCCAGCAGTTACATCAGTAGCCACGGGGCCAACGTCCTGACTTTC. This codes for CASSYISSHGANVLTF.

This clonotype was detected many times. The rearrangement uses TRBV29-1 and TRBJ2-1; 9 positions agree with TRBD2. Per germline, CDR1 SQVTM and CDR2 ANQGSEA. V lost 4 bases, J lost 5 bases, and 3 bases stayed unmatched. This CDR3 is 13 amino acids long. The CDR3 loop is CSVAPSGNNEQFF. CDR3 DNA: TGCAGCGTTGCGCCTAGCGGGAACAATGAGCAGTTCTTC.